This record concerns one T cell receptor beta chain sequence. This entry belongs to a study of blood T cell repertoires in COVID-19. Study details: Whether acute or convalescent, the COVID-19 samples came from the United States, Italy and Spain. T cells, B-cell-depleted T cells, or PBMCs supplied cDNA or gDNA.

V was trimmed by 3 bases and J by 6 bases, leaving 7 bases between them. This CDR3 contains 11 residues. Germline CDR1 and CDR2: SGHRS and YFSETQ. In the source study's methods: By means of reference gene primer amplification, nucleated cell counts were estimated. The repertoire was sequenced with immunoSEQ multiplex PCR; TCRdb's copy has only in-frame clones and lacks some. From that table come the V and J calls and clone size; the DNA was used to work out D and trimming. The data contain 400,000 to 450,000 clones, approximately 90% of them singletons. Seattle patients were enrolled while actively infected and followed longitudinally.

The TCR comes from a young man with COVID-19, enrolled during active disease. Sequencing input: peripheral blood. The genes are TRBV5-1 and TRBJ2-7, with a weak D call TRBD1 (5 bases). CDR3 region: CASSSDTEQYF. CDR3 bases: TGCGCCAGCAGCTCGGACACCGAGCAGTACTTC.